Reported below is one TCR beta chain. The antigen remains unidentified. V was trimmed by 6 bases and J by 1 base, leaving 14 bases between them. Per the germline V gene, CDR1 is KGHSH and CDR2 is LQKENI. CDR3 length equals 15 residues. The entry originates in a study of T cells in localized non-small cell lung cancer. Points from the study as a whole: Patients showing higher blood T cell density tended to see longer overall survival. Tumor showed lower T cell clonality than uninvolved adjacent lung, where it was highest. Tumor samples were not multi-region, leaving intratumor heterogeneity unexcluded. Median approximately 58 top-100 tumor clones were shared with paired adjacent lung.

This table comes from immunoSEQ multiplex PCR, and its TCRdb copy is limited to in-frame clones, with some not included. The sample lists 18,000 or so clones, around nine tenths occurring once. The rearrangement joins TRBV18 to TRBJ2-3; no reliable D call. The sequences come from peripheral blood, collected before any cancer treatment. The receptor was isolated from a man aged 35 to 69 with stage I lung adenocarcinoma. Here the CDR3 DNA reads TGTGCCAGCTCGACCAAATTAGACCGCACAGATACGCAGTATTTT. It translates to CASSTKLDRTDTQYF.